Below, one TCR beta chain is given with its context. The target of this receptor is not known. No qualities accompany the bases; no much larger clone lies one base away. The immunoSEQ Assay, a bias-controlled multiplex PCR, was used to amplify TCRbeta CDR3 regions from genomic DNA. The paper's processing steps were these. Within the assay, amplification of reference gene primers was used to estimate how many nucleated cells each sample contained. To quantify the absolute abundance of each unique TCRbeta CDR3 rearrangement, sequence reads were collapsed and filtered. Productive Simpson clonality was computed per sample as the square root of Simpson's diversity index over productive rearrangements. TCRdb re-hosts the immuneACCESS table, in-frame sequences only. Its copies lack some clones; in the studies checked, an unresolved V gene accounts for under half of them, and the cause for the rest is not known. D and trimming were read from the DNA, whereas the V and J calls and clone size are those reported in that table. Present in this sample are approximately 300,000 clones, 86% of which were seen just once. The top ten hold less than 3% of the sample.

This specimen belongs to a study of blood T cell repertoires in COVID-19 (TCRdb year 2020). Context from the whole study: The collaborator samples originated in the United States, Italy and Spain and spanned the acute and convalescent phases of COVID-19. The material from the prospective study consisted of cDNA or gDNA derived from T cells, B-cell-depleted T cells, or PBMCs. The dataset comprised deeply sampled blood TCRbeta repertoires from subjects exposed to, actively infected with, or recovered from COVID-19. The repertoires were made available in a free public database intended to serve as a resource for research on the immune response to SARS-CoV-2. The samples were drawn from two sources: the first 160 participants of the ongoing ImmuneRACE study, and some 1,300 subjects contributed by 6 global collaborators. Sample metadata almost always included a de-identified subject ID, COVID-19 status, age in years and sex. Where available, HLA class I and class II types were taken from metadata supplied by the sample provider and were not determined by assay-based typing.

In the prospective study, participants were about 18 to 100 years old, resided in fewer than 25 geographic areas of the United States, and were enrolled through a virtual design. To assign participants to cohorts, the prospective study relied on clinical history that participants themselves reported in a screening survey and a study questionnaire. Recovered participants in ImmuneRACE Cohort 3 were defined as having two consecutive negative NP/OP PCR tests, clearance from a healthcare professional, or resolution of symptoms. Mobile phlebotomists in the prospective study collected whole blood, serum and a nasopharyngeal or oropharyngeal swab from every participant. Prospective study participants could optionally give additional blood draws and questionnaires over an approximately 2-month period. Prospective study blood samples were shipped either frozen or at room temperature before DNA extraction.

The germline V gene encodes CDR1 SGDLS and CDR2 YYNGEE. V loses 0 bases of germline sequence and J loses 4 bases, and the interval between the two ends is 17 bases. The CDR3 starts with the cysteine, ends with the phenylalanine, and has 17 residues. The only DNA kept is the CDR3, 51 bases in frame from the first base. Broader findings and caveats from the paper: Clinical and demographic metadata were provided uncurated, with the amount varying by source and participant.

Input material: PBMCs or T cells enriched from blood (not recorded which). This receptor chain uses TRBV9 and TRBJ2-1; a tentative D call is TRBD2 (6 bases match). The sequence was obtained from a woman younger than 35 who had recovered from COVID-19. In nucleotide form, the sequence is TGTGCCAGCAGCGTAGGCCTAAAAACCGGGAGTTACAATGAGCAGTTCTTC. Its protein is CASSVGLKTGSYNEQFF.